A single T cell receptor (beta chain) is shown here with its context. Which antigen it targets is not known. No base quality values were provided; no much bigger clone lies one nucleotide off. The data were obtained in a study of blood T cell repertoires in COVID-19 (dated by TCRdb to between 2020 and 2021). Some background on the complete study: Samples from collaborators originated in the United States, Italy and Spain and spanned both the acute and convalescent phases of COVID-19. The samples were drawn from two sources: the first 160 participants of the ongoing ImmuneRACE study, and 1,000 to 1,500 subjects contributed by 6 global collaborators. The repertoires were made available in a free public database intended to serve as a resource for research on the immune response to SARS-CoV-2. Nearly every sample came with metadata listing a de-identified subject ID, COVID-19 status, age in years and sex. The material from the prospective study consisted of cDNA or gDNA derived from T cells, B-cell-depleted T cells, or PBMCs. HLA class I and class II types, where available, came from metadata supplied by the sample provider rather than from assay-based typing. Subjects who had been exposed to COVID-19, were actively infected with it, or had recovered from it provided the deeply sampled blood TCRbeta repertoires that made up the dataset. What the work shows at the level of the full study, not this receptor alone: The quantity of clinical and demographic metadata differed by source and by participant and was supplied without curation.

From the cysteine up to the phenylalanine, the CDR3 has a length of 16 residues. The retained sequence is limited to the CDR3, 48 bases, with the frame set at the first base. According to the germline V gene, CDR1 reads MDHEN and CDR2 reads SYDVKM. From V the trimming removes 3 bases and from J it removes 4 bases, while the gene matches leave 9 bases of the junction unaccounted for. In the prospective study, participants were about 18 to 95 years old, resided in about two dozen geographic areas of the United States, and were enrolled through a virtual design. Cohort assignment in the prospective study relied on participant-reported clinical history from a screening survey and a study questionnaire. Mobile phlebotomists in the prospective study collected whole blood, serum and a nasopharyngeal or oropharyngeal swab from every participant. Prospective study participants could optionally give additional blood draws and questionnaires over an approximately 2-month period. Prospective study blood samples were shipped either frozen or at room temperature before DNA extraction.

The immunoSEQ Assay, a bias-controlled multiplex PCR, was used to amplify TCRbeta CDR3 regions from genomic DNA. Under the source paper's analysis protocol: The number of nucleated cells in each sample was estimated by amplification of reference gene primers within the assay. To quantify the absolute abundance of each unique TCRbeta CDR3 rearrangement, sequence reads were collapsed and filtered. For each sample, productive Simpson clonality was calculated as the square root of Simpson's diversity index across productive rearrangements. TCRdb mirrors the immuneACCESS table, restricted to in-frame sequences. Some clones are absent from its copies; in checked studies, under half trace to an unresolved V gene, and the reason for the others is unknown. V and J calls and clone size are given by that table; D and trimming were obtained from the DNA. Present in this sample are approximately 300,000 clones, roughly 89% of which were seen just once. Jointly, the top ten make up 3.5% to 4.5% of the sample.

The TCR comes from a young woman with acute COVID-19. What was sequenced was PBMCs or T cells enriched from blood (not recorded which). The rearranged segments are TRBV28 and TRBJ1-1, and 9 bases in between align with TRBD1. The sequenced DNA is TGTGCCAGCAGTTTGAAAGGGACAGGGACCTCCACTGAAGCTTTCTTT. Its protein is CASSLKGTGTSTEAFF. The full variable domain, completed from the reference TRBV28 and TRBJ1-1 proteins outside the CDR3, reads DVKVTQSSRYLVKRTGEKVFLECVQDMDHENMFWYRQDPGLGLRLIYFSYDVKMKEKGDIPEGYSVSREKKERFSLILESASTNQTSMYLCASSLKGTGTSTEAFFGQGTRLTVV.